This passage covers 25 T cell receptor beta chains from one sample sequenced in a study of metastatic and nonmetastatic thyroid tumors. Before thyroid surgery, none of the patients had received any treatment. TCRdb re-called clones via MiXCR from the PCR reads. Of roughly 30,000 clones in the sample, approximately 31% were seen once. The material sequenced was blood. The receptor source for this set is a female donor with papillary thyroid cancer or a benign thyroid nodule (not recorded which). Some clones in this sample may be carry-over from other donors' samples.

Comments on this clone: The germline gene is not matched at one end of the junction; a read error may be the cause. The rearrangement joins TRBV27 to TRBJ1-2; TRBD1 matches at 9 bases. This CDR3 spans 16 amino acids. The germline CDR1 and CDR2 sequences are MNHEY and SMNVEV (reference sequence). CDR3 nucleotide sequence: TGTGCCAGCAGTCGACATATGACAGGGGGGACCTATGTCTACACCTTC. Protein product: CASSRHMTGGTYVYTF.

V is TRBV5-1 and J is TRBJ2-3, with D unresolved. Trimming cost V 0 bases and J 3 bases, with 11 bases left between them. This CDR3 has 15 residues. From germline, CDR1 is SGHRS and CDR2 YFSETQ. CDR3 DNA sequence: TGCGCCAGCAGCTTGGAGCAGGCCCTTACAGATACGCAGTATTTT. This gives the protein CASSLEQALTDTQYF.

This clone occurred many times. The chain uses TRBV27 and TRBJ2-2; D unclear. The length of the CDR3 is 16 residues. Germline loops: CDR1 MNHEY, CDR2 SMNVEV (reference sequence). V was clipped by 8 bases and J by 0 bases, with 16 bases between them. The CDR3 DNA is TGTGCCAGCGGTTATTTGTCCACCGCGAACACCGGGGAGCTGTTTTTT. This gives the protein CASGYLSTANTGELFF.

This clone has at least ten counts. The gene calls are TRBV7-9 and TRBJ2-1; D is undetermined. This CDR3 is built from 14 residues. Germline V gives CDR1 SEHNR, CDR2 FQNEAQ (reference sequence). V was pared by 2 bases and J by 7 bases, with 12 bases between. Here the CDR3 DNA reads TGTGCCAGCAGCTTATTCGAAGGAAGTAATGAGCAGTTCTTC. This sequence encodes CASSLFEGSNEQFF.

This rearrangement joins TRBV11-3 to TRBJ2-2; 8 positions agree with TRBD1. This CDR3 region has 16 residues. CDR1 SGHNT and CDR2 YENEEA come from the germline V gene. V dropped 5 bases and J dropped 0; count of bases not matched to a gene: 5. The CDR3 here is CASSAFRGPNTGELFF. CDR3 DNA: TGTGCCAGCAGCGCCTTCAGGGGGCCGAACACCGGGGAGCTGTTTTTT.

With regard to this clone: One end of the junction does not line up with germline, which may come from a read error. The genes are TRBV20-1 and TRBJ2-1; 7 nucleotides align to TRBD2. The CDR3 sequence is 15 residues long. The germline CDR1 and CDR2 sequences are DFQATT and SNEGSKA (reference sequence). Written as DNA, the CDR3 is TGCAGTGCTAGACCTCTAGCGGTGGTGCAGAATGAGCGGTTCTTC. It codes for CSARPLAVVQNERFF.

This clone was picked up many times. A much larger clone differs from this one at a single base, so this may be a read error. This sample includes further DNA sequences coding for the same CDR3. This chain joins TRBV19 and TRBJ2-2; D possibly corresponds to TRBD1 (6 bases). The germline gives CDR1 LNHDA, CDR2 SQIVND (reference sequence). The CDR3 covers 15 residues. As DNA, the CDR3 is TGTGCCAGCAGTATAGGGGGAGTGGGGTCCGGGGAGCTGTTTTTT. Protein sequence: CASSIGGVGSGELFF.

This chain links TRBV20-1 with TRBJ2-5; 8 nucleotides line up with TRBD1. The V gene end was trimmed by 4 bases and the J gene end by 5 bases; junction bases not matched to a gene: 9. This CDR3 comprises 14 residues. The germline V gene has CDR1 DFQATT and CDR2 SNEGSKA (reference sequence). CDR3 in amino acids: CSAITDRVLETQYF. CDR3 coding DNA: TGCAGTGCTATCACGGACAGGGTGCTGGAGACCCAGTACTTC.

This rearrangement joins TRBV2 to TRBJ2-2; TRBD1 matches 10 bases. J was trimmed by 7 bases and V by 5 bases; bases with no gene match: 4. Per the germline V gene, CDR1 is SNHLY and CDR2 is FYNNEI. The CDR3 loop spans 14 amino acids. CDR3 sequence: CASSRDRGNGELFF. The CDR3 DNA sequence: TGTGCCAGCAGTCGGGACAGGGGAAACGGGGAGCTGTTTTTT.

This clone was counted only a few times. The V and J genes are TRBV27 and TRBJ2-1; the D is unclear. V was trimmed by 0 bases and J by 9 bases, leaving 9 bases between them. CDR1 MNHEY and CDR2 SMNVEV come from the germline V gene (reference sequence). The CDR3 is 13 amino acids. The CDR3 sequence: CASSLSPLSEQFF. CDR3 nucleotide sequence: TGTGCCAGCAGTTTATCCCCCCTTAGTGAGCAGTTCTTC.

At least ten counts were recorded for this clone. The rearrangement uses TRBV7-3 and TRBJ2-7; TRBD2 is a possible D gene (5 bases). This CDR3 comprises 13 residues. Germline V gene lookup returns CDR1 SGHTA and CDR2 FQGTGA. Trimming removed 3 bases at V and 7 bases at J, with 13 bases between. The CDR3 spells CASSLTTVGEQYF. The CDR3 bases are TGTGCCAGCAGCTTGACTACGGTGGGGGAGCAGTACTTC.

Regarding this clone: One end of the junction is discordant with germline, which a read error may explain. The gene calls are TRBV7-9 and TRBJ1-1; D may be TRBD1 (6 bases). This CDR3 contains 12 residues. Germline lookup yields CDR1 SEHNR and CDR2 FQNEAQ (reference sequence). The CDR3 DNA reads TGTGTCAGCAGCGAAACAGGGTTATGGGCTTTCTTT. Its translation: CVSSETGLWAFF.

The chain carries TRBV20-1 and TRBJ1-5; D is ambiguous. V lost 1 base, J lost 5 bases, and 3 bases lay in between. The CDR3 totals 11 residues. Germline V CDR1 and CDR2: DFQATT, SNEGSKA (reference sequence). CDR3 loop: CSARGDQPQHF. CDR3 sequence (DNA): TGCAGTGCTAGAGGGGATCAGCCCCAGCATTTT.

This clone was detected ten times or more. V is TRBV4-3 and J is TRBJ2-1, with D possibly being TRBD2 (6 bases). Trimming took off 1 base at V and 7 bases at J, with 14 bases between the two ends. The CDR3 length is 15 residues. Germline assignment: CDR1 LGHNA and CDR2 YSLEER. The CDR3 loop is CASSQGPTSLNEQFF. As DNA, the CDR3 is TGCGCCAGCAGCCAAGGTCCGACTAGTTTGAATGAGCAGTTCTTC.

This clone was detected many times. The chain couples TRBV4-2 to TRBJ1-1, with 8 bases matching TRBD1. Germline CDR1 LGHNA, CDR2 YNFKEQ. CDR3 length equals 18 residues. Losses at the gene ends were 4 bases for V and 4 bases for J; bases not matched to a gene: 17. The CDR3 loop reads CASSRRDRGRVLGTEAFF. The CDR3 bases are TGTGCCAGCAGCCGCCGAGACAGGGGCCGGGTCCTGGGCACTGAAGCTTTCTTT.

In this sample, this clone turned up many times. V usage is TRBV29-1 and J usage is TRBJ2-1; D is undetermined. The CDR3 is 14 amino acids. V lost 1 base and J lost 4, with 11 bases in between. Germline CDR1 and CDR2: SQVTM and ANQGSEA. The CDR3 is CSVEVPELYNEQFF. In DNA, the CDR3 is TGCAGCGTTGAAGTTCCAGAGCTTTACAATGAGCAGTTCTTC.

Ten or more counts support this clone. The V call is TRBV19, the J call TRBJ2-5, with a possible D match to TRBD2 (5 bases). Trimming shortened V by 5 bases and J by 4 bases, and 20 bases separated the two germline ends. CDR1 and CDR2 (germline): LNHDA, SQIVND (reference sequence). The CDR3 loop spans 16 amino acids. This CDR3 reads CASSPQSGSGAETQYF. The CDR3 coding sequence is TGTGCCAGTAGTCCCCAGTCGGGGTCAGGTGCAGAGACCCAGTACTTC.

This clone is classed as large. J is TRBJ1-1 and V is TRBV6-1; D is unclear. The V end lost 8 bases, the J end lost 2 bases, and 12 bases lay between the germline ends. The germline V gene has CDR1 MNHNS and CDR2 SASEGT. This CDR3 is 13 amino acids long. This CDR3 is CASGRTENTEAFF. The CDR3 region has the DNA TGTGCCAGCGGACGAACAGAAAACACTGAAGCTTTCTTT.

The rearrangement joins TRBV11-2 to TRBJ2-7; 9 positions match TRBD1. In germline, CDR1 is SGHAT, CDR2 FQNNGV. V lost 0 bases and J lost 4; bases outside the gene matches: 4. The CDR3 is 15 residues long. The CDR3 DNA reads TGTGCCAGCAGCTTAGAGGGGACAGGGTATTACGAGCAGTACTTC. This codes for CASSLEGTGYYEQYF.

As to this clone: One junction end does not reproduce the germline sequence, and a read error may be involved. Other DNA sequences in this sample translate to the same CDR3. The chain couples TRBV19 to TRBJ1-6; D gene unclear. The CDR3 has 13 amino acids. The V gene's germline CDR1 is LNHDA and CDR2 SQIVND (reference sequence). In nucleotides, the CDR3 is TGTGCCAGCCTTGGGGAGGGCAATTCACCCCTACACTTT. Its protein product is CASLGEGNSPLHF. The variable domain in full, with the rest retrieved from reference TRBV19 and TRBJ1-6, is DGGITQSPKYLFRKEGQNVTLSCEQNLNHDAMYWYRQDPGQGLRLIYYSQIVNDFQKGDIAEGYSVSREKKESFPLTVTSAQKNPTAFYLCASLGEGNSPLHFGNGTRLTVT.

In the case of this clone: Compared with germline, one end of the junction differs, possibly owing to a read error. CDR3 amino acids: CASSYSKVVTDSQYF. As DNA, the CDR3 is TGTGCCAGCAGTTACTCGAAGGTAGTCACAGATTCGCAGTATTTT. J is TRBJ2-3 and V is TRBV6-5; D unclear. CDR1 and CDR2 from the germline V gene are MNHEY and SVGAGI. There are 15 residues in the CDR3.

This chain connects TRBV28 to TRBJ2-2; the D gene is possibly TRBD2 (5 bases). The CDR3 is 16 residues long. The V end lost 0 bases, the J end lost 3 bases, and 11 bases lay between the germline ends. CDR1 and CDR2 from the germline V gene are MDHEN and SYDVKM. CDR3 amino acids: CASSLWPGSDTGELFF. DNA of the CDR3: TGTGCCAGCAGTTTATGGCCGGGATCAGACACCGGGGAGCTGTTTTTT.

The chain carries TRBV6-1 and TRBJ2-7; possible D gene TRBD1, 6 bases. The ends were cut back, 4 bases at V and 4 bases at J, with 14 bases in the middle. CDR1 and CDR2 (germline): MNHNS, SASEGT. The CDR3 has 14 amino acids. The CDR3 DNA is TGTGCCAGCAGTGGCGGTCAGGGGTGGTACGAGCAGTACTTC. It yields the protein CASSGGQGWYEQYF.

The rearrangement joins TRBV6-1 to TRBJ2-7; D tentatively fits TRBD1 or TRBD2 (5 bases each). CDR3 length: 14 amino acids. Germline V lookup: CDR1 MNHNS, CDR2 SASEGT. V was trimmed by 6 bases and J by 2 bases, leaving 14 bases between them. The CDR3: CASSRGERAYEQYF. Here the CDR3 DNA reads TGTGCCAGCAGCCGAGGGGAAAGGGCCTACGAGCAGTACTTC.

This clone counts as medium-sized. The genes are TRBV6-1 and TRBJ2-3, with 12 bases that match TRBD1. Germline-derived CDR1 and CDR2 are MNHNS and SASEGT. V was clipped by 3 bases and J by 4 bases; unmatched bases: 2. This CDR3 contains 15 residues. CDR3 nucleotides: TGTGCCAGCAGTGAGGGGACAGGGGGCGCAGATACGCAGTATTTT. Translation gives CASSEGTGGADTQYF.